This passage covers 8 T cell receptor beta chains from one sample sequenced in a study of response to subunit inactivated influenza vaccine. TCRdb re-called the RT-PCR reads through MiXCR, storing one row per CDR3 protein. The table has roughly 160,000 distinct CDR3 sequences, 11% seen once. The sequences come from non-naive T cells sorted from PBMCs, collected more than 35 days after vaccination. Receptors originate from a man between 45 and 60 years old who received an inactivated influenza vaccine.

This clonotype was seen more than once but under ten times. The V call is TRBV5-6, the J call TRBJ1-2, with a weak D call TRBD1 (6 bases). The germline V gene encodes CDR1 SGHDT and CDR2 YYEEEE. The CDR3 length is 13 residues. V was shortened by 4 bases and J by 10 bases, with 17 bases between the two germline ends. The CDR3 DNA follows: TGTGCCAGCAGCGTGGGACATACGACTGACTACACCTTC. Translating it yields CASSVGHTTDYTF.

In this sample, this clonotype turned up once. The chain joins TRBV7-2 to TRBJ1-6; TRBD1 aligns across 8 bases. V was clipped by 5 bases and J by 7 bases; unmatched bases: 4. The length of the CDR3 is 14 residues. Per the germline V gene, CDR1 is SGHTA and CDR2 is FQGNSA. The CDR3 nucleotides are TGTGCCAGCAGCCCGACAGGGGTGAATTCACCCCTCCACTTT. Translated, it gives CASSPTGVNSPLHF.

This clonotype was seen a single time. A much larger clone is a single base away; this may be a read error. CDR3 nucleotides: TGCAGCGTTGACAAGGCGGGCCAAAGCACAGATACGCATTATTTT. This sequence encodes CSVDKAGQSTDTHYF. The genes are TRBV29-1 and TRBJ2-3; tentatively, D is TRBD2 (5 bases). Germline CDR1 and CDR2: SQVTM and ANQGSEA. The CDR3 loop spans 15 amino acids.

V and J are TRBV20-1 and TRBJ1-5; 9 positions agree with TRBD1. Trimming took 6 bases from V and 4 from J; bases not matched to a gene: 10. This CDR3 is built from 15 residues. Germline values: CDR1 DFQATT, CDR2 SNEGSKA (reference sequence). The CDR3: CSAPSGTGLNQPQHF. In DNA form, the CDR3 reads TGCAGTGCCCCGTCGGGGACAGGGCTAAATCAGCCCCAGCATTTT.

The genes are TRBV4-1 and TRBJ2-5, with 7 bases identical to TRBD2. The germline V gene encodes CDR1 MGHRA and CDR2 YSYEKL. J gave up 4 bases and V 2 bases, and 1 base lay outside the gene matches. The CDR3 contains 13 residues. The CDR3 DNA sequence: TGCGCCAGCAGCCAAACGGGGGGAGAGACCCAGTACTTC. Translated, it gives CASSQTGGETQYF.

This clonotype was seen a few times. V gene TRBV7-2 combines with J gene TRBJ2-7; TRBD2 agrees at 12 bases. Germline V gives CDR1 SGHTA, CDR2 FQGNSA. The CDR3 is made up of 16 amino acids. The V segment lost 0 bases and the J segment 4 bases; nucleotides outside the gene matches: 4. The CDR3 nucleotides read TGTGCCAGCAGCTTAGCGAGTCTAGCGGGAGGGTACGAGCAGTACTTC. It specifies CASSLASLAGGYEQYF.

The chain is built from TRBV7-2 and TRBJ2-5, with D unresolved. Germline CDR1 reads SGHTA; CDR2 reads FQGNSA. The germline V and J ends were trimmed by 5 bases and 1 base, with 11 bases remaining between them. This CDR3 contains 14 residues. CDR3 sequence reads: CASSPADSQETQYF. CDR3 DNA: TGTGCCAGCAGCCCCGCCGACTCCCAAGAGACCCAGTACTTC.

The sample holds a few counts of this clonotype. The CDR3 DNA reads TGTGCCAGCAGTTCGGCGCCATTAGATACGCAGTATTTT. Its protein product is CASSSAPLDTQYF. The V gene is TRBV7-2, the J gene TRBJ2-3; no firm D call. The CDR3 contains 13 residues. CDR1 SGHTA and CDR2 FQGNSA come from the germline V gene. Trimming shortened V by 6 bases and J by 5 bases, and 12 bases separated the two germline ends.